Below, 13 T cell receptor beta chains from the same sample are listed, as sequenced in a study of cytomegalovirus exposure and HLA in healthy donors. PCR involved 60 Vbeta and 13 Jbeta primers. Sequencing used immunoSEQ multiplex PCR; TCRdb keeps in-frame clones, though not all of them. The sample includes tens of thousands of clones, just over 75% of them seen just once. The sequencing sample was made of PBMCs. These receptors were obtained from a man between 50 and 59 years old in good health and CMV-seronegative.

The chain recombines TRBV28 with TRBJ2-6; TRBD1 matches 9 bases. CDR1 and CDR2 from the germline V gene are MDHEN and SYDVKM. The CDR3 has 20 amino acids. Trimming removed 0 bases from V and 0 bases from J; junction bases left unmatched: 9. The CDR3 bases are TGTGCCAGCAGTTTATGCATCGGGACAGGGAAGCGCTCTGGGGCCAACGTCCTGACTTTC. It specifies CASSLCIGTGKRSGANVLTF.

The chain uses TRBV5-1 and TRBJ1-4, with 9 bases identical to TRBD1. The germline V gene encodes CDR1 SGHRS and CDR2 YFSETQ. After removal of 4 bases from V and 8 bases from J, the junction contained 15 bases not matched to a gene. The CDR3 sequence is 17 residues long. The CDR3 loop reads CASSPGQGLDLGEKLFF. Written as DNA, the CDR3 is TGCGCCAGCAGCCCCGGACAGGGGTTGGATCTAGGGGAAAAACTGTTTTTT.

The V and J genes are TRBV5-6 and TRBJ2-4; possible D gene TRBD1, 5 bases. V lost 3 bases to trimming and J lost 7 bases, with 11 bases between them. The CDR3 covers 13 residues. Germline CDR1 reads SGHDT; CDR2 reads YYEEEE. CDR3 region: CASSSDTPNIQYF. The CDR3 DNA sequence: TGTGCCAGCAGCTCGGACACCCCTAACATTCAGTACTTC.

V usage is TRBV2 and J usage is TRBJ2-2; D possibly corresponds to TRBD2 (6 bases). The CDR3 is made up of 13 amino acids. V shed 6 bases and J shed 5 bases, with 10 bases lying between them. Germline CDR1 reads SNHLY; CDR2 reads FYNNEI. CDR3 residues: CASRGGKTGELFF. CDR3 nucleotides: TGTGCCAGCAGGGGGGGAAAGACCGGGGAGCTGTTTTTT.

The chain recombines TRBV5-4 with TRBJ2-3, with TRBD1 matching over 7 bases. This CDR3 has 16 amino acids. V was clipped by 0 bases and J by 6 bases; unmatched bases: 10. CDR1 and CDR2 from the germline V gene are SGHNT and YYREEE (reference sequence). For the CDR3, the DNA is TGTGCCAGCAGCTTGGGGGGGAGACAGGGATCGGATACGCAGTATTTT. Protein product: CASSLGGRQGSDTQYF.

The chain links TRBV7-8 to TRBJ2-7, with D unclear. The CDR3 runs to 15 residues. Trimming pared 1 base from V and 0 bases from J, leaving 10 bases between. Germline CDR1 is SGHVS and CDR2 is FQNEAQ. The CDR3 loop is CASSLVSWSSYEQYF. The CDR3 region has the DNA TGTGCCAGCAGCTTAGTTTCCTGGAGCTCCTACGAGCAGTACTTC.

The chain links TRBV4-3 to TRBJ2-3; 8 nucleotides agree with TRBD1. The ends lost 1 base at V and 3 bases at J; junction bases unmatched: 6. Per germline, CDR1 LGHNA and CDR2 YSLEER. The CDR3 runs 16 residues. CDR3: CASSQVGTGGTDTQYF. CDR3 DNA sequence: TGCGCCAGCAGCCAAGTTGGAACAGGGGGAACAGATACGCAGTATTTT.

The chain couples TRBV5-1 to TRBJ1-1; tentative D call: TRBD1 (5 bases). CDR1 SGHRS and CDR2 YFSETQ come from the germline V gene. V lost 4 bases and J 0 bases, leaving 10 bases between the germline ends. CDR3 length: 14 residues. CDR3 in amino acids: CASSVGVLNTEAFF. The DNA for the CDR3 is TGCGCCAGCAGCGTAGGGGTTCTGAACACTGAAGCTTTCTTT. Full variable domain (outside the CDR3, taken from reference TRBV5-1 and TRBJ1-1): KAGVTQTPRYLIKTRGQQVTLSCSPISGHRSVSWYQQTPGQGLQFLFEYFSETQRNKGNFPGRFSGRQFSNSRSEMNVSTLELGDSALYLCASSVGVLNTEAFFGQGTRLTVV.

This clone was recorded a few times. V is TRBV5-1 and J is TRBJ1-1; TRBD1 agrees at 7 bases. V lost 0 bases and J lost 3; bases outside the gene matches: 5. From germline, CDR1 is SGHRS and CDR2 YFSETQ. The CDR3 has 15 amino acids. CDR3 nucleotides: TGCGCCAGCAGCTTGGGAAAGGGGGCGGACACTGAAGCTTTCTTT. Encoded protein: CASSLGKGADTEAFF.

This clone showed up just a few times. This sequence joins TRBV29-1 and TRBJ2-7; 8 nucleotides align to TRBD1. The CDR3 totals 13 residues. Germline loops: CDR1 SQVTM, CDR2 ANQGSEA. The V segment lost 6 bases and the J segment 4 bases; nucleotides outside the gene matches: 8. CDR3 DNA sequence: TGCAGCGTCTTACAGGGGGGAGGTTACGAGCAGTACTTC. As protein: CSVLQGGGYEQYF.

V and J are TRBV2 and TRBJ1-1; 7 bases line up with TRBD1. The CDR3 length is 15 residues. Trimming cost V 6 bases and J 2 bases; bases outside gene matches: 9. The germline gives CDR1 SNHLY, CDR2 FYNNEI. CDR3 sequence (DNA): TGTGCCAGCAGACCCGGGACAGCAAAAAACACTGAAGCTTTCTTT. As protein: CASRPGTAKNTEAFF.

This chain connects TRBV25-1 to TRBJ2-7, with a weak D call TRBD2 (6 bases). This CDR3 spans 16 amino acids. V was clipped by 4 bases and J by 7 bases, with 23 bases between them. CDR1 and CDR2 (germline): MGHDK, SYGVNS. CDR3 nucleotides: TGTGCCAGCAGTGGATTAGGGCGGGATGAAACTGGAGAGCAGTACTTC. This sequence encodes CASSGLGRDETGEQYF.

This clone appeared once. V usage is TRBV6-5 and J usage is TRBJ1-2; weak D call: TRBD1 (5 bases). V was pared by 6 bases and J by 2 bases, with 10 bases between. Germline CDR1 and CDR2: MNHEY and SVGAGI. This CDR3 contains 13 residues. The CDR3 reads CASRWTQNYGYTF. CDR3 bases: TGTGCCAGCAGATGGACACAGAACTATGGCTACACCTTC.